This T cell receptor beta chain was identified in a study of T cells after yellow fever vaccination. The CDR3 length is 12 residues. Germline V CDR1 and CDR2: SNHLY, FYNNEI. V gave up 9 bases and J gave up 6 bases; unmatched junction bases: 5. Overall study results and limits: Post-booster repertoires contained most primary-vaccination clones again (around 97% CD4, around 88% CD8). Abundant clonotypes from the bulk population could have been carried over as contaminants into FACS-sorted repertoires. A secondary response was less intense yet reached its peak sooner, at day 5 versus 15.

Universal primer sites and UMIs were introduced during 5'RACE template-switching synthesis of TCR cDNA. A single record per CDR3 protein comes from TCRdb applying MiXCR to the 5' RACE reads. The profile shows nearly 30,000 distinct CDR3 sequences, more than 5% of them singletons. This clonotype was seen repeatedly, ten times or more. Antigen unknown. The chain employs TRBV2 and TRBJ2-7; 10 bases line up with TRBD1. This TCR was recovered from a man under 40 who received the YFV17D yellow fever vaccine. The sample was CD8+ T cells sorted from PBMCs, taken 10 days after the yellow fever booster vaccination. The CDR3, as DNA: TGTGCCAGTTCCGGGACAGGGGTCGAGCAGTACTTC. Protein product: CASSGTGVEQYF.